The 29 T cell receptor beta chains given below trace back to one sample, sequenced in a study of T cell repertoires in cytomegalovirus infection. TCRdb reanalysed the reads using MiXCR and keeps one entry per CDR3 protein. The sample gives about 530,000 distinct CDR3 sequences, less than 30% of which show up once; 13% is in the top ten. Sequencing input: PBMCs. The receptors stem from a human donor in good health (CMV status not recorded). Some clones in this sample may be carry-over from other donors' samples.

This chain uses TRBV20-1 with TRBJ1-5; 11 bases align to TRBD1. The V gene's germline CDR1 is DFQATT and CDR2 SNEGSKA (reference sequence). V was pared by 3 bases and J by 6 bases, with 7 bases of the junction left unmatched. CDR3 length equals 15 residues. CDR3 nucleotides: TGCAGTGCTAGGTCTGGGACAGGGGGATTTCAGCCCCAGCATTTT. It is translated as CSARSGTGGFQPQHF.

This clonotype was seen repeatedly, ten times or more. The chain joins TRBV7-2 to TRBJ1-2, with unresolved D. Trimming pared 6 bases from V and 6 bases from J, leaving 11 bases between. This CDR3 contains 12 residues. Germline V gene data show CDR1 as SGHTA and CDR2 as FQGNSA. CDR3 amino acids: CASRAELHGYTF. The CDR3 bases are TGTGCCAGCAGGGCAGAACTGCATGGCTACACCTTC.

This clonotype was detected a few times. V and J are TRBV24-1 and TRBJ2-1, with TRBD2 identical over 12 bases. Per the germline V gene, CDR1 is KGHDR and CDR2 is SFDVKD. J was trimmed by 8 bases and V by 5 bases; bases with no gene match: 9. CDR3 size: 16 residues. The CDR3 DNA reads TGTGCCACCAGTGGCCCTAGCGGGAGGGCCTTCGATGAGCAGTTCTTC. Residues: CATSGPSGRAFDEQFF.

V is TRBV6-2 or TRBV6-3 and J is TRBJ2-1, with 11 bases aligning to TRBD1. In germline, CDR1 is MNHEY, CDR2 SVGEGT. V was clipped by 0 bases and J by 7 bases; unmatched bases: 11. The CDR3 length is 18 residues. CDR3 sequence: CASSYSERDRGFRNEQFF. Here the CDR3 DNA reads TGTGCCAGCAGTTACTCGGAAAGGGACAGGGGGTTCAGGAATGAGCAGTTCTTC.

The J gene is TRBJ2-3, the V gene TRBV7-2, with a possible D match to TRBD1 (5 bases). V lost 5 bases to trimming and J lost 4 bases, with 10 bases between them. The germline CDR1 and CDR2 sequences are SGHTA and FQGNSA. The CDR3 loop spans 13 amino acids. This CDR3 reads CASSPQGPDTQYF. The CDR3 nucleotides are TGTGCCAGCAGCCCCCAGGGTCCAGATACGCAGTATTTT.

Of note for this clonotype: A much larger clonotype is one base distant, so this may be a read error. The genes are TRBV7-2 and TRBJ1-2, with no clear D. The V gene's germline CDR1 is SGHTA and CDR2 FQGNSA. CDR3 length: 13 amino acids. CDR3 protein: CASGLFGDYGYTF. The CDR3 bases are TGTGCCAGCGGCTTGTTTGGGGATTATGGCTACACCTTC. The variable domain in full, with the rest retrieved from reference TRBV7-2 and TRBJ1-2, is GAGVSQSPSNKVTEKGKDVELRCDPISGHTALYWYRQSLGQGLEFLIYFQGNSAPDKSGLPSDRFSAERTGGSVSTLTIQRTQQEDSAVYLCASGLFGDYGYTFGSGTRLTVV.

This clonotype was seen a handful of times. The chain links TRBV5-6 to TRBJ2-7; 8 bases are shared with TRBD1. The CDR3 has 14 residues. CDR1 and CDR2 from the germline V gene are SGHDT and YYEEEE. The V segment lost 3 bases and the J segment 2 bases; nucleotides outside the gene matches: 4. CDR3 sequence: CASSWTGYPYEQYF. CDR3 in DNA: TGTGCCAGCAGCTGGACAGGGTATCCCTACGAGCAGTACTTC.

V usage is TRBV10-3 and J usage is TRBJ1-5, with a tentative D call TRBD1 (6 bases). Germline-derived CDR1 and CDR2 are ENHRY and SYGVKD. V lost 5 bases and J lost 6, with 11 bases in between. CDR3 length: 13 amino acids. In nucleotides, the CDR3 is TGTGCCATCAGTTCAGGGGCCGGTCAGCCCCAGCATTTT. Translated: CAISSGAGQPQHF.

The CDR3 here is CAISESTSGYEQYF. The CDR3, as DNA: TGTGCCATCAGTGAGTCGACTAGCGGCTACGAGCAGTACTTC. This chain connects TRBV10-3 to TRBJ2-7, with 9 bases identical to TRBD2. The CDR3 spans 14 residues. Germline V gives CDR1 ENHRY, CDR2 SYGVKD. V was pared by 0 bases and J by 3 bases, with 0 bases of the junction left unmatched.

The genes are TRBV12-3 or TRBV12-4 and TRBJ2-5; D may match TRBD1 or TRBD2 (5 bases each). The ends were cut back, 5 bases at V and 5 bases at J, with 18 bases in the middle. The CDR3 consists of 15 residues. CDR3 sequence: CASSRGTLVGETQYF. The CDR3 coding sequence is TGTGCCAGCAGTCGTGGGACGCTAGTAGGCGAGACCCAGTACTTC.

V gene TRBV7-2 combines with J gene TRBJ1-1; D ambiguous. Germline-derived CDR1 and CDR2 are SGHTA and FQGNSA. The CDR3 has 15 residues. The V end was cut by 2 bases, the J end by 3 bases, with 13 bases between. The CDR3 reads CASSLNLGIDTEAFF. DNA of the CDR3: TGTGCCAGCAGCTTAAACCTGGGTATCGACACTGAAGCTTTCTTT.

This clonotype was picked up a small number of times. The chain is built from TRBV5-4 and TRBJ2-5; either TRBD1 or TRBD2 may supply D (5 bases each). V was pared by 2 bases and J by 1 base, with 12 bases between. The CDR3 is 15 amino acids. Germline V gene sequence: CDR1 SGHNT, CDR2 YYREEE (reference sequence). The CDR3 is CASSFPGPSQETQYF. The DNA of the CDR3 is TGTGCCAGCAGCTTCCCGGGACCCTCCCAAGAGACCCAGTACTTC.

The chain joins TRBV4-3 to TRBJ2-1; a possible D gene is TRBD2 (5 bases). Trimming took off 0 bases at V and 4 bases at J, with 13 bases between the two ends. The CDR3 sequence is 16 residues long. The germline CDR1 and CDR2 sequences are LGHNA and YSLEER. The CDR3 coding sequence is TGCGCCAGCAGCCAAGATTTGAGGGCCAGGTACAATGAGCAGTTCTTC. This encodes CASSQDLRARYNEQFF.

The count of this clonotype is one. The V call is TRBV6-5, the J call TRBJ1-1; 8 bases fit TRBD1. Germline assignment: CDR1 MNHEY and CDR2 SVGAGI. The CDR3 loop spans 14 amino acids. Trimming cost V 0 bases and J 11 bases; bases outside gene matches: 8. In DNA form, the CDR3 reads TGTGCCAGCAGTTACTCGACAGGGGCGGCCTCTGCTTTCTTT. It translates to CASSYSTGAASAFF.

This chain links TRBV6-5 with TRBJ1-5, with D maybe TRBD1 (5 bases). The CDR3 spans 15 residues. V lost 0 bases to trimming and J lost 7 bases, with 13 bases between them. Germline V lookup: CDR1 MNHEY, CDR2 SVGAGI. The CDR3 sequence is CASSYSSGPGQPQHF. The DNA of the CDR3 is TGTGCCAGCAGTTACTCGTCAGGGCCTGGCCAGCCCCAGCATTTT.

This clonotype was detected ten times or more. The chain links TRBV7-8 to TRBJ2-4; tentatively, D is TRBD1 or TRBD2 (5 bases each). V was pared by 5 bases and J by 0 bases, with 17 bases between. CDR1 is SGHVS, CDR2 FQNEAQ, per germline. CDR3 size: 17 residues. Here the CDR3 reads CASSLGTSYLAKNIQYF. CDR3 coding DNA: TGTGCCAGCAGCCTAGGGACCAGCTATCTAGCCAAAAACATTCAGTACTTC.

This clonotype was recorded at least ten times. The chain is built from TRBV7-2 and TRBJ1-5, with 7 positions matching TRBD1. Germline values: CDR1 SGHTA, CDR2 FQGNSA. This CDR3 has 15 residues. Trimming at V came to 3 bases and at J to 11 bases, leaving 13 bases not matched to a gene. The CDR3 loop is CASSFLTGTRKAQHF. CDR3 nucleotides: TGTGCCAGCAGCTTCCTGACAGGGACTAGAAAGGCCCAGCATTTT.

Notes on this clonotype: This clone may be a read error of a much larger clone one base away. V gene TRBV7-8 combines with J gene TRBJ2-1, with no clear D. Per germline, CDR1 SGHVS and CDR2 FQNEAQ. The CDR3 length is 16 residues. V lost 7 bases and J 8 bases, leaving 24 bases between the germline ends. DNA for the CDR3: TGTGCCAGCACCCTGGACCTCAAAGTCGGGTACGATGAGCAGTTCTTC. Translated: CASTLDLKVGYDEQFF. The whole variable domain, remainder taken from reference TRBV7-8 and TRBJ2-1, is GAGVSQSPRYKVAKRGQDVALRCDPISGHVSLFWYQQALGQGPEFLTYFQNEAQLDKSGLPSDRFFAERPEGSVSTLKIQRTQQEDSAVYLCASTLDLKVGYDEQFFGPGTRLTVL.

This clonotype was seen repeatedly, ten times or more. V and J are TRBV7-2 and TRBJ2-1; D might be TRBD2 (5 bases). The CDR3 spans 13 residues. Trimming cost V 1 base and J 16 bases, with 17 bases left between them. Germline CDR1 SGHTA, CDR2 FQGNSA. CDR3 residues: CASSLGVSGRDFF. CDR3 nucleotides: TGTGCCAGCAGCTTAGGCGTGAGCGGCCGTGACTTCTTC.

A single count supports this clonotype. This rearrangement joins TRBV14 to TRBJ2-1, with TRBD2 identical over 15 bases. The CDR3 consists of 17 residues. From germline, CDR1 is SGHDN and CDR2 FVKESK. Germline trimming cut 1 base from V and 6 bases from J; bases unmatched to any gene: 4. The CDR3, as DNA: TGTGCCAGCAGCCAAGGGACTAGCGGGAGGGCCGGCAATGAGCAGTTCTTC. Its protein product is CASSQGTSGRAGNEQFF.

The rearrangement joins TRBV4-1 to TRBJ1-4; TRBD1 aligns across 7 bases. The CDR3 loop spans 18 amino acids. CDR1 and CDR2 (germline): MGHRA, YSYEKL. Unmatched junction bases numbered 11, after V lost 4 bases and J lost 0 bases. Here the CDR3 reads CASSPGDSQHATNEKLFF. In DNA form, the CDR3 reads TGCGCCAGCAGCCCGGGGGACAGCCAGCATGCAACTAATGAAAAACTGTTTTTT.

The rearrangement links TRBV19 to TRBJ1-1; no definite D call. Trimming took 3 bases from V and 1 from J, leaving 9 bases between them. The CDR3 runs 14 residues. Germline assignment: CDR1 LNHDA and CDR2 SQIVND (reference sequence). The CDR3 protein is CASSMGRTNTEAFF. The CDR3, as DNA: TGTGCCAGTAGTATGGGCAGGACGAACACTGAAGCTTTCTTT.

The chain carries TRBV7-4 and TRBJ2-1; 12 bases align to TRBD2. The germline CDR1 and CDR2 sequences are SGHVT and SQSDAQ. Trimming at V came to 5 bases and at J to 6 bases, leaving 8 bases not matched to a gene. The length of the CDR3 is 16 residues. CDR3 protein: CASSQSPGLAGNEQFF. In nucleotides, the CDR3 is TGTGCCAGCAGCCAATCACCGGGACTAGCGGGCAATGAGCAGTTCTTC.

This clonotype was recorded at least ten times. V and J are TRBV7-2 and TRBJ2-7; 8 nucleotides agree with TRBD1. Looked up from germline, CDR1 is SGHTA and CDR2 is FQGNSA. This CDR3 comprises 15 residues. The V and J ends lost 1 base and 4 bases, in that order; junction bases with no gene match: 6. CDR3 amino acids: CASSLGQGARYEQYV. As DNA, the CDR3 is TGTGCCAGCAGCTTAGGCCAGGGGGCGAGGTACGAGCAGTACGTC.

The chain has TRBV7-1 and TRBJ1-1, with D tentatively TRBD1 (5 bases). TRBV7-1 is an ORF, with its function uncertain. V was trimmed by 8 bases and J by 0 bases, leaving 19 bases between them. The CDR3 sequence is 16 residues long. This chain's CDR3 is CASRYGARGVNTEAFF. The CDR3, as DNA: TGTGCCAGCCGGTACGGGGCTCGGGGTGTGAACACTGAAGCTTTCTTT.

The chain employs TRBV20-1 and TRBJ2-7; 10 bases match TRBD2. The J segment lost 5 bases and the V segment lost 6 bases, leaving 13 bases of the junction unmatched. Germline V gives CDR1 DFQATT, CDR2 SNEGSKA (reference sequence). The CDR3 is made up of 15 amino acids. The CDR3: CSAWGGTSERDEQYF. Here the CDR3 DNA reads TGCAGTGCCTGGGGAGGGACTAGCGAGCGGGACGAGCAGTACTTC.

The J gene is TRBJ1-2, the V gene TRBV5-1; D is uncertain. The CDR3 runs to 13 residues. Germline loops: CDR1 SGHRS, CDR2 YFSETQ. V lost 2 bases to trimming and J lost 3 bases, with 8 bases between them. The CDR3 region is CASSFDADYGYTF. The CDR3 bases are TGCGCCAGCAGCTTCGACGCAGACTATGGCTACACCTTC.

Many counts were recorded for this clonotype. J is TRBJ2-1 and V is TRBV6-5; perhaps TRBD1 as D (7 bases). The CDR3 extends over 15 amino acids. V lost 2 bases to trimming and J lost 7 bases, with 15 bases between them. Germline V gene data show CDR1 as MNHEY and CDR2 as SVGAGI. The CDR3 DNA reads as TGTGCCAGCAGTTACGCCCAGGGGGGATGGAATGAGCAGTTCTTC. Translation gives CASSYAQGGWNEQFF.

This clonotype was detected only a few times. The V call is TRBV15, the J call TRBJ1-2; the match to TRBD1 covers 8 bases. In germline, CDR1 is LNHNV, CDR2 YYDKDF (reference sequence). After removal of 4 bases from V and 7 bases from J, the junction contained 14 bases not matched to a gene. CDR3 length: 16 residues. CDR3 sequence: CATSTVRAQGDFGYTF. In DNA form, the CDR3 reads TGTGCCACCAGCACGGTACGGGCACAGGGGGATTTTGGCTACACCTTC.